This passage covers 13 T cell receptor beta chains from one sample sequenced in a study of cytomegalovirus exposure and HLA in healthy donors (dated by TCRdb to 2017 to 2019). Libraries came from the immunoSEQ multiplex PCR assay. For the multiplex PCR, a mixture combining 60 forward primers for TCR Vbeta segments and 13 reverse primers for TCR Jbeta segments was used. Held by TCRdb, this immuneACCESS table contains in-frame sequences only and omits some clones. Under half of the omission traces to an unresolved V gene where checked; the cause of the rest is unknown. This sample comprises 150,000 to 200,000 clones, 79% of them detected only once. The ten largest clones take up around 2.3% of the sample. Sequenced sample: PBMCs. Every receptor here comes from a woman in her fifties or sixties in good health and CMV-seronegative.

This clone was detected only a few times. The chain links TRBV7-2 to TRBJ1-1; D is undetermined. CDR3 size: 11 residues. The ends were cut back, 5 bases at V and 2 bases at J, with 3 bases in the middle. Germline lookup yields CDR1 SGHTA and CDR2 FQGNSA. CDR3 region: CASSHNTEAFF. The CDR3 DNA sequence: TGTGCCAGCAGCCATAACACTGAAGCTTTCTTT.

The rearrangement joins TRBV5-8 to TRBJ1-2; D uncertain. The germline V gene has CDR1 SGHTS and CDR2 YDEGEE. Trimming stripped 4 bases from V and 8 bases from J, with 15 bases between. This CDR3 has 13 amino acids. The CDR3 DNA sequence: TGTGCCAGCAGCCCCACGGGGTCTCGCGGCTACACCTTC. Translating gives CASSPTGSRGYTF.

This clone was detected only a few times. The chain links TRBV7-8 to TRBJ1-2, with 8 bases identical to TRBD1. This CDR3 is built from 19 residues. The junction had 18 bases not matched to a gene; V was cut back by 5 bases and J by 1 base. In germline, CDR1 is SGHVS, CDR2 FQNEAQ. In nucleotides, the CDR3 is TGTGCCAGCAGCGTAGTTATAGTTACCGGGACAGGATTTAACTATGGCTACACCTTC. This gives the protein CASSVVIVTGTGFNYGYTF. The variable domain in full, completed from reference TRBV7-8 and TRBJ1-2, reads GAGVSQSPRYKVAKRGQDVALRCDPISGHVSLFWYQQALGQGPEFLTYFQNEAQLDKSGLPSDRFFAERPEGSVSTLKIQRTQQEDSAVYLCASSVVIVTGTGFNYGYTFGSGTRLTVV.

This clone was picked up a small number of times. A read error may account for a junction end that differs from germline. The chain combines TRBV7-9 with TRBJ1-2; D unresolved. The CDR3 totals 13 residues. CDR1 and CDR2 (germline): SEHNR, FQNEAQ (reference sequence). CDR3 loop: CSSSLSQNYGYTF. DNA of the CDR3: TGTTCCAGCAGCTTATCACAGAACTATGGCTACACCTTC.

CDR3: CASSLPRQGNTEAFF. The CDR3 DNA sequence: TGTGCCAGCAGCCTTCCGCGACAGGGCAACACTGAAGCTTTCTTT. The chain recombines TRBV7-2 with TRBJ1-1; 7 bases match TRBD1. The CDR3 spans 15 residues. From germline, CDR1 is SGHTA and CDR2 FQGNSA. J was trimmed by 2 bases and V by 5 bases; bases with no gene match: 8.

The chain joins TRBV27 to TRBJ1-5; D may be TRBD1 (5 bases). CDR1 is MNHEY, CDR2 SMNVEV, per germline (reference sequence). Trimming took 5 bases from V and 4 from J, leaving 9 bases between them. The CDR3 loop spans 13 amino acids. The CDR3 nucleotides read TGTGCCAGCAGTGGGGCTCTAAATCAGCCCCAGCATTTT. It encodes CASSGALNQPQHF.

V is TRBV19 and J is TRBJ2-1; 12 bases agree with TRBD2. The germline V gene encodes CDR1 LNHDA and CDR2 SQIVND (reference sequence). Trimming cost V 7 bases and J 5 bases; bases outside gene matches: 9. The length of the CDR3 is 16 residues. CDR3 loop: CASTWTSGASNNEQFF. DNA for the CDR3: TGTGCCAGTACCTGGACTAGCGGGGCTTCTAACAATGAGCAGTTCTTC.

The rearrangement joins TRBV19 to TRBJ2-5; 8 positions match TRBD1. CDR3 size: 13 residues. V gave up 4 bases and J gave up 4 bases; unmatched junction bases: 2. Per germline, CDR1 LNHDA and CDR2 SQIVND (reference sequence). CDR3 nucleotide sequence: TGTGCCAGTAGTAGAGACAGGGGAGAGACCCAGTACTTC. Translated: CASSRDRGETQYF. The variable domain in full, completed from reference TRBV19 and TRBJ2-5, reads DGGITQSPKYLFRKEGQNVTLSCEQNLNHDAMYWYRQDPGQGLRLIYYSQIVNDFQKGDIAEGYSVSREKKESFPLTVTSAQKNPTAFYLCASSRDRGETQYFGPGTRLLVL.

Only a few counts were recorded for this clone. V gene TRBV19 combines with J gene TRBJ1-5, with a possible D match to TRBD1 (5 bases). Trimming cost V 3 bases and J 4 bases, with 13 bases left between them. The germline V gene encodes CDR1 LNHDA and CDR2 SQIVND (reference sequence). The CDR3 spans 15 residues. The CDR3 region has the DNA TGTGCCAGTAGTATCCGGGGGGATAGTAATCAGCCCCAGCATTTT. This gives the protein CASSIRGDSNQPQHF.

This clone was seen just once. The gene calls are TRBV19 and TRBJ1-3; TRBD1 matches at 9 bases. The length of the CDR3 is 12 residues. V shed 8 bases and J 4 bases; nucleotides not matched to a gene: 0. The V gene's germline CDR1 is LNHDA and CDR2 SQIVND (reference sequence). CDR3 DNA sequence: TGTGCCAGTGGGACAGGGGGAAACACCATATATTTT. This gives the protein CASGTGGNTIYF.

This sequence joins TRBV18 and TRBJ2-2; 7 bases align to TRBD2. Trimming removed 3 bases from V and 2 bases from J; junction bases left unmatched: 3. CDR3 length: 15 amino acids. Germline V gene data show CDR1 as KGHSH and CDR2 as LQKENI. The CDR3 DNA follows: TGTGCCAGCTCACCCAGGGACTACAACACCGGGGAGCTGTTTTTT. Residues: CASSPRDYNTGELFF.

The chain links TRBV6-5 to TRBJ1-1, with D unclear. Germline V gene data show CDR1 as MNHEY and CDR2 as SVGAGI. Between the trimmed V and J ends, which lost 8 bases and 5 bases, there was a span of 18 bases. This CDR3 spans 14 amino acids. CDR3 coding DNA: TGTGCCAGCTCAAAGCGGGGAAGCGAAACTGAAGCTTTCTTT. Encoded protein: CASSKRGSETEAFF.

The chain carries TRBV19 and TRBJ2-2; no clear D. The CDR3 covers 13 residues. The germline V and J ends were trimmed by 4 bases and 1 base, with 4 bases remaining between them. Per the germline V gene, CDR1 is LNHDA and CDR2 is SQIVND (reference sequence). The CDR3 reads CASSTVNTGELFF. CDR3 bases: TGTGCCAGTAGTACGGTGAACACCGGGGAGCTGTTTTTT.